The clone carrying this T cell receptor beta chain has a single count. Its antigen remains unidentified. The record originates from a study of CD8+ T cells in alopecia areata. Turning to the study itself: Administration of oral tofacitinib to treated patients was at 5 to 10 mg twice daily. The investigators scored severity in treated patients by the percentage of affected scalp area. Study-wide results and caveats: Scalp data also include sequences from resident alphabeta T cells of normal skin.

CDR1 is MNHGY and CDR2 is SVAAGI in the germline V gene. With V trimmed by 5 bases and J by 9 bases, 18 bases remained unmatched. CDR3 size: 17 residues. Treatment specified: oral pan-JAK inhibitor, 5-10 mg twice daily. Collection of lesional scalp punch biopsies and peripheral blood was performed in alopecia areata patients. TCR sequencing used cDNA made by reverse transcription of extracted RNA. The assay was immunoSEQ multiplex PCR, and TCRdb's table has in-frame clones only and misses some. This sample yields about 3,600 clones, of which roughly 71% are seen a single time; around 9.3% belongs to the top ten.

The clonotype was recovered from a human donor with alopecia areata. The V and J genes are TRBV6-9 and TRBJ2-3, with 9 bases fitting TRBD2. The starting material was skin, obtained at week 24, from a patient treated with tofacitinib. CDR3 sequence reads: CASSTPPWRGGFGTQYF. CDR3 in DNA: TGTGCCAGCAGTACACCTCCTTGGCGGGGGGGCTTCGGCACGCAGTATTTT.